This T cell receptor beta chain was captured in a study of cytomegalovirus exposure and HLA in healthy donors. About this clone itself: What it recognizes is unknown. Within the sample, other DNA sequences also encode this same CDR3.

V was clipped by 3 bases and J by 3 bases, with 8 bases between them. CDR1 is KGHSH, CDR2 LQKENI, per germline. The CDR3 spans 13 residues. Findings and caveats of the study: The study put some 160 TCR beta chains on its list as cytomegalovirus-associated. The authors later linked a missense DCLRE1C variant to TCR beta V- and J-gene trimming.

A multiplex PCR was run with 60 Vbeta primers and 13 Jbeta primers. TCRdb's table, derived via immunoSEQ multiplex PCR, lists solely in-frame clones and lacks some. The repertoire holds about 120,000 clones, with roughly three fifths as singletons. The V gene is TRBV18, the J gene TRBJ2-5; no clear D. This TCR was sampled from a man aged 40-49 years in good health and CMV-seropositive. Source material: PBMCs. CDR3 in DNA: TGTGCCAGCTCACCTGAACTGAAAGAGACCCAGTACTTC. This codes for CASSPELKETQYF. Complete variable domain (other parts from reference TRBV18 and TRBJ2-5): NAGVMQNPRHLVRRRGQEARLRCSPMKGHSHVYWYRQLPEEGLKFMVYLQKENIIDESGMPKERFSAEFPKEGPSILRIQQVVRGDSAAYFCASSPELKETQYFGPGTRLLVL.